This TCR beta chain was sequenced during a study of T-cell memory formation after mild COVID-19. Study overall: Clusters of TCRs were largely donor specific.

TCRdb analysed the 5' RACE reads with MiXCR anew, one entry per CDR3 protein. The repertoire consists of 200,000 to 300,000 distinct CDR3 sequences, with 8% to 9.5% occurring once and the leading ten covering roughly a fifth. Study conclusions and caveats: Certain responding clones were present in pre-infection memory, suggesting participation of cross-reactive memory. From day 15 to 85, contracting clones were balanced between CD4 and CD8, whereas later expanders leaned toward CD4+.

Germline CDR1 SGHAT, CDR2 FQNNGV. The CDR3 is 17 amino acids. V lost 2 bases and J lost 0, with 17 bases in between. Note on this clonotype: The target antigen is unknown.

The chain couples TRBV11-2 to TRBJ2-7, with a possible D match to TRBD1 (5 bases). The specimen sequenced was PBMCs or a T cell subset sorted from them (not recorded which). The source of this sequence is a man aged 18 to 30 who had mild COVID-19 (a few samples of this study predate the infection). Cell type and time point are not known. CDR3 protein: CASSLHAYRRLSYEQYF. CDR3 coding DNA: TGTGCCAGCAGCTTACATGCATACAGGCGCCTCTCCTACGAGCAGTACTTC.